This record concerns one T cell receptor beta chain sequence. The CDR3 loop spans 13 amino acids. V lost 6 bases to trimming and J lost 8 bases; unmatched junction nucleotides: 7. Those who participated ranged in age from roughly 18 to 90 years and resided in approximately 26 US areas. For recovered donors of Cohort 3, there were two negative PCRs, clearance, or symptom resolution. This sample was taken from a study of blood T cell repertoires in COVID-19. Study-wide background: The analysed material was cDNA or gDNA that came from T cells, B-cell-depleted T cells, or PBMCs.

This table comes from immunoSEQ multiplex PCR, and its TCRdb copy is limited to in-frame clones, with some not included. There are around 500,000 clones in the sample; about 88% occur only once, and just over 8% lies in the top ten. The TCR comes from a woman aged 55-69 years who had recovered from COVID-19. Sequencing was carried out using PBMCs or T cells enriched from blood (not recorded which). V and J are TRBV12-3 or TRBV12-4 and TRBJ1-5, with 7 positions matching TRBD1. The CDR3 nucleotides are TGTGCCAGCAGAAAGAAACAGGGGAAGCCCCAGCATTTT. As protein: CASRKKQGKPQHF.